The rows below give T cell receptor beta chains drawn from one sample of a study of shared clonotypes between healthy human individuals. Only in-frame clones appear in the TCRdb table, and some are missing; sequencing was by immunoSEQ multiplex PCR. The sample shows more than 2 million clones, approximately 94% of them seen only once. The source material was naive CD4+ T cells sorted from blood. The receptors shown here come from a man aged 18-30 years in good health. CDR3s include the opening cysteine and the closing phenylalanine or tryptophan. Fields, in order: clone size, D gene, J gene, V gene, CDR3 protein, CDR3 DNA. D genes are given only for firm matches. Expanded clones get a size class; other rows say once, few or many, or leave the size out.

>NA|TRBD2|TRBJ2-1|TRBV5-1
CASSLSGGSSYNEQFF
TGCGCCAGCAGCCTTAGCGGGGGGAGCTCCTACAATGAGCAGTTCTTC
>NA|TRBD2|TRBJ2-7|TRBV2
CAWGREGSYEQYF
TGTGCCTGGGGGCGGGAGGGGTCCTACGAGCAGTACTTC
>NA|NA|TRBJ2-2|TRBV15
CATSYPSFSGELFF
TGTGCCACCAGCTACCCGTCTTTCTCCGGGGAGCTGTTTTTT
>NA|NA|TRBJ2-3|TRBV5-1
CASQTRSYTDTQYF
TGCGCCAGCCAGACTAGGAGTTACACAGATACGCAGTATTTT
>few|NA|TRBJ2-2|TRBV18
CASSLPGNTGELFF
TGTGCCAGCTCACTCCCGGGGAACACCGGGGAGCTGTTTTTT
>NA|NA|TRBJ1-4|TRBV2
CASKSRDTNEKLFF
TGTGCCAGCAAAAGCCGGGACACCAATGAAAAACTGTTTTTT
>NA|NA|TRBJ1-3|TRBV30
CAWRTRGNGNTIYF
TGTGCCTGGAGGACAAGGGGGAACGGAAACACCATATATTTT
>NA|NA|TRBJ2-7|TRBV9
CASSLDPRGYEQYF
TGTGCCAGCAGCCTCGACCCCAGGGGATATGAGCAGTACTTC
>NA|TRBD2|TRBJ2-5|TRBV5-4
CASSTTVAGAPETQYF
TGTGCCAGCAGCACAACTGTAGCGGGAGCCCCCGAGACCCAGTACTTC
>NA|NA|TRBJ1-3|TRBV10-3
CAISGWGLSGNTIYF
TGTGCCATCAGTGGCTGGGGCCTCTCTGGAAACACCATATATTTT
>NA|NA|TRBJ2-1|TRBV5-1
CASSLQGMESNEQFF
TGCGCCAGCAGTCTTCAGGGGATGGAGAGCAATGAGCAGTTCTTC
>NA|TRBD2|TRBJ2-1|TRBV11-2
CASSLASGNNEQFF
TGTGCCAGCAGCTTGGCTAGCGGCAACAATGAGCAGTTCTTC
>NA|NA|TRBJ2-4|TRBV7-3
CASSSSGTGENIQYF
TGTGCCAGCAGCTCCTCCGGGACTGGGGAAAACATTCAGTACTTC
>NA|NA|TRBJ2-5|TRBV28
CASSSTTRTFYKETQYF
TGTGCCAGCAGTTCTACCACTAGGACCTTTTACAAGGAGACCCAGTACTTC